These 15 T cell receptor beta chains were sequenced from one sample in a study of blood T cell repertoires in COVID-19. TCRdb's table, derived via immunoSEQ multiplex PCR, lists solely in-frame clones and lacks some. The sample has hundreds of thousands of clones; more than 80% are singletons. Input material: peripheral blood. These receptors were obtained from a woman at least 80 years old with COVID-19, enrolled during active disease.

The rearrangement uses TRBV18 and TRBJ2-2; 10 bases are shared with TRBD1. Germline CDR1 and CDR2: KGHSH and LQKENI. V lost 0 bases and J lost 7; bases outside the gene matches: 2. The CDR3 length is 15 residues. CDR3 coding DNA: TGTGCCAGCTCACCACCGACAGGGGGCAACGGGGAGCTGTTTTTT. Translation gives CASSPPTGGNGELFF.

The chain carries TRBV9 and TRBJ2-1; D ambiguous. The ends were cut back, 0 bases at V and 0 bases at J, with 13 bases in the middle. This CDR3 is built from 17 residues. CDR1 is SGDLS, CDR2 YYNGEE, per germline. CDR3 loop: CASSVGSALSSYNEQFF. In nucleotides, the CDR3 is TGTGCCAGCAGCGTAGGGAGCGCCCTAAGCTCCTACAATGAGCAGTTCTTC.

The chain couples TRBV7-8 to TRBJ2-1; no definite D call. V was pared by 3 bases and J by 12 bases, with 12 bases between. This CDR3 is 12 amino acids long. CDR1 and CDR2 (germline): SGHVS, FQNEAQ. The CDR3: CASSFATSPQFF. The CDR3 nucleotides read TGTGCCAGCAGCTTCGCCACTTCCCCGCAGTTCTTC. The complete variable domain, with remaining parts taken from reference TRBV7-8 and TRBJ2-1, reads GAGVSQSPRYKVAKRGQDVALRCDPISGHVSLFWYQQALGQGPEFLTYFQNEAQLDKSGLPSDRFFAERPEGSVSTLKIQRTQQEDSAVYLCASSFATSPQFFGPGTRLTVL.

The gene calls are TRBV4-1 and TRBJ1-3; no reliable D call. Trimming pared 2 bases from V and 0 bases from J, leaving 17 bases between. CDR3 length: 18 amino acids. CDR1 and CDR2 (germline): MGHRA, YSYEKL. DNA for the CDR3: TGCGCCAGCAGCCAACTCCTGGCGACCGGGGTCTCTGGAAACACCATATATTTT. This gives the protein CASSQLLATGVSGNTIYF.

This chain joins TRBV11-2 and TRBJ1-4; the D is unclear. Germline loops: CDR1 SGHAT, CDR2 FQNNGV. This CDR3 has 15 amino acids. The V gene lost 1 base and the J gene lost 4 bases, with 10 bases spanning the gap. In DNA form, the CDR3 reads TGTGCCAGCAGCTTAGGCCAGACAATTAATGAAAAACTGTTTTTT. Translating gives CASSLGQTINEKLFF.

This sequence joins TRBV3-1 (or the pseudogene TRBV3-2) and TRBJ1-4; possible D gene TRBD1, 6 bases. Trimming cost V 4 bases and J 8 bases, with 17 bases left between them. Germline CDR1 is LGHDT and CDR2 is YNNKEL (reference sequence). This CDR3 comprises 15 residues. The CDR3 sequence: CASSRKTGIEEKLFF. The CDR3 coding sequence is TGTGCCAGCAGCCGCAAAACAGGGATTGAAGAAAAACTGTTTTTT.

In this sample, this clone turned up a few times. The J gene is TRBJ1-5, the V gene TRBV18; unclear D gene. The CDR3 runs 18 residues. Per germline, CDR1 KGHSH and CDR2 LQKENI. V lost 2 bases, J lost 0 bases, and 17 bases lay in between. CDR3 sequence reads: CASSPTHYFQNSNQPQHF. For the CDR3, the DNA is TGTGCCAGCTCACCAACTCACTATTTTCAGAATAGCAATCAGCCCCAGCATTTT.

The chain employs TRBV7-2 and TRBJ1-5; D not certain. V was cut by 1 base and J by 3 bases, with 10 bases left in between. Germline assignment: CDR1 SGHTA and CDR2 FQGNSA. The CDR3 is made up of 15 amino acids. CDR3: CASSLDGFPNQPQHF. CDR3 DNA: TGTGCCAGCAGCTTAGACGGGTTTCCCAATCAGCCCCAGCATTTT.

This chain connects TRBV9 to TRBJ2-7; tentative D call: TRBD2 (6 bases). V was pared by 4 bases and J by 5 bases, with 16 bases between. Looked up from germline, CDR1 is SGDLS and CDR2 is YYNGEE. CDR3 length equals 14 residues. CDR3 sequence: CASSPLGGVHEQYF. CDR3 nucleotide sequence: TGTGCCAGCAGCCCCTTGGGGGGTGTACACGAGCAGTACTTC. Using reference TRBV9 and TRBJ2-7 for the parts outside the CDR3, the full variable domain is DSGVTQTPKHLITATGQRVTLRCSPRSGDLSVYWYQQSLDQGLQFLIQYYNGEERAKGNILERFSAQQFPDLHSELNLSSLELGDSALYFCASSPLGGVHEQYFGPGTRLTVT.

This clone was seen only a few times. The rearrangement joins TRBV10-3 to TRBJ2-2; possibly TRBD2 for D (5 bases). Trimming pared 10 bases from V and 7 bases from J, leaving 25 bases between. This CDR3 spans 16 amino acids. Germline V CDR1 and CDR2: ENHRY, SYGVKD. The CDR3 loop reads CATGLVVASSGGELFF. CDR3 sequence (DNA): TGTGCCACGGGTTTGGTGGTAGCGAGTTCAGGCGGGGAGCTGTTTTTT.

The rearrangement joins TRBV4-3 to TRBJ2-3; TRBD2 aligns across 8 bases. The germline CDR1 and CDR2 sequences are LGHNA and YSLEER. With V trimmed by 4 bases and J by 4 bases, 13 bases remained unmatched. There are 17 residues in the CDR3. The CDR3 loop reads CASSRQYSGNGADTQYF. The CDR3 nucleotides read TGCGCCAGCAGCCGGCAATATAGCGGGAACGGGGCAGATACGCAGTATTTT.

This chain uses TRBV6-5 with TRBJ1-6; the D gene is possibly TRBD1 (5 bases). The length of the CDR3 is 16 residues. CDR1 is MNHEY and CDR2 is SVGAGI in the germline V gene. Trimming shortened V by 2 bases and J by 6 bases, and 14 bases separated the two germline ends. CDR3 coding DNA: TGTGCCAGCAGTTACCAGGGAATAAAGAGTAATTCACCCCTCCACTTT. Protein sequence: CASSYQGIKSNSPLHF.

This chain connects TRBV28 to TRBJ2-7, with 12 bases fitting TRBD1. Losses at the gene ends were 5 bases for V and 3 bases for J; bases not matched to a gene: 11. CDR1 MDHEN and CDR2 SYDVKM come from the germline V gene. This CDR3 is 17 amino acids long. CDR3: CASSAYPGTGGGYEQYF. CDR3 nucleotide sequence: TGTGCCAGCAGTGCCTACCCCGGGACAGGGGGCGGCTACGAGCAGTACTTC.

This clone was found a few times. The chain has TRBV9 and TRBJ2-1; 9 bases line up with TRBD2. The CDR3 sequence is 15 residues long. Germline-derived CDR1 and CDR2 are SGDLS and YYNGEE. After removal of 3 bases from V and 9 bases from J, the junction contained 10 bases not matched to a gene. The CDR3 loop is CASSGGASGNFEQFF. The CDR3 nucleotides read TGTGCCAGCAGCGGAGGGGCTAGCGGGAATTTTGAGCAGTTCTTC. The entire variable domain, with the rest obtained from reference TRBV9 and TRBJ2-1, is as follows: DSGVTQTPKHLITATGQRVTLRCSPRSGDLSVYWYQQSLDQGLQFLIQYYNGEERAKGNILERFSAQQFPDLHSELNLSSLELGDSALYFCASSGGASGNFEQFFGPGTRLTVL.

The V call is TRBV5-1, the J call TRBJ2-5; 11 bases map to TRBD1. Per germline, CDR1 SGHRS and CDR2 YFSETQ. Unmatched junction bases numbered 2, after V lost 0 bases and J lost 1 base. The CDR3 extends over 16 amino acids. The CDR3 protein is CASSLAGTGGQETQYF. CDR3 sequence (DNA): TGCGCCAGCAGCTTGGCAGGGACAGGGGGCCAAGAGACCCAGTACTTC.